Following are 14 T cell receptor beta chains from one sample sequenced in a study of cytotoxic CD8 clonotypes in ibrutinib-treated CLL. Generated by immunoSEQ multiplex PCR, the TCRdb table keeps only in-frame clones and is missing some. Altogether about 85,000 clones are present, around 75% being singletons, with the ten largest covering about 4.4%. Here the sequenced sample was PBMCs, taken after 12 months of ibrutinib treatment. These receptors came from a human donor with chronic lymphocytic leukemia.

As DNA, the CDR3 is TGTGCCAGCCACCCCCTTGGGACCGCCCGGGGCTACAATGAGCAGTTCTTC. Translation: CASHPLGTARGYNEQFF. V and J are TRBV27 and TRBJ2-1; the D call may be TRBD1 or TRBD2 (5 bases each). CDR1 is MNHEY, CDR2 SMNVEV, per germline (reference sequence). The CDR3 sequence is 17 residues long. Trimming shortened V by 8 bases and J by 3 bases, and 23 bases separated the two germline ends.

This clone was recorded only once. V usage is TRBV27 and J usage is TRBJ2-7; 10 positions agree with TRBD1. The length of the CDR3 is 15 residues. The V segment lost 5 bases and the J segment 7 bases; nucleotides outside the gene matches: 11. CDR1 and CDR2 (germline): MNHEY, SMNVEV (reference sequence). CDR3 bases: TGTGCCAGCAGTCTAGGGGCGGGACAGGGGCGTGAGCAGTACTTC. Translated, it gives CASSLGAGQGREQYF.

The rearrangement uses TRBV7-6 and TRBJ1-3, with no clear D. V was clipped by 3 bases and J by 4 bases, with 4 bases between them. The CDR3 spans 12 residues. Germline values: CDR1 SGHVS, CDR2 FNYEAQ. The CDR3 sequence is CASSLSGNTIYF. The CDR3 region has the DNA TGTGCCAGCAGCTTGTCAGGAAACACCATATATTTT.

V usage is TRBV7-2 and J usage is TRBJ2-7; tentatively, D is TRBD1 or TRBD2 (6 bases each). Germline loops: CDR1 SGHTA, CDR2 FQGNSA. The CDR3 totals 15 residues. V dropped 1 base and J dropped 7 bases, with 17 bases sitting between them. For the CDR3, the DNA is TGTGCCAGCAGCTTAGTGGGGGGCTCCTCTCGTGAGCAGTACTTC. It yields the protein CASSLVGGSSREQYF.

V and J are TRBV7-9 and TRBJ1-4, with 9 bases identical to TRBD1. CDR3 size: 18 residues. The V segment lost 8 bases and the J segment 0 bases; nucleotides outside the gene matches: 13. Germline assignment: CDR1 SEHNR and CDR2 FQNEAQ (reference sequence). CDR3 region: CASWGTGQGSTTNEKLFF. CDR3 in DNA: TGTGCCAGCTGGGGGACCGGACAGGGGTCTACAACTAATGAAAAACTGTTTTTT.

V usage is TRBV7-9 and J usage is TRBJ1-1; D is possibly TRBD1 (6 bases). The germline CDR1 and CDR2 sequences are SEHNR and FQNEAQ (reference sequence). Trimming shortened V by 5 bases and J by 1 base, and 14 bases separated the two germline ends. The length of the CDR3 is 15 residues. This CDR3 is CASSQGRGANTEAFF. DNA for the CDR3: TGTGCCAGCAGCCAGGGGAGGGGCGCGAACACTGAAGCTTTCTTT.

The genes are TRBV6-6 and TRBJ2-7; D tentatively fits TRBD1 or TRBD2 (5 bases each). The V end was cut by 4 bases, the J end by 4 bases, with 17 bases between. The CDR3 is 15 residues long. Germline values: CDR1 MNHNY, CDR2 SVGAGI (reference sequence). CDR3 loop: CASSSPSGGWYEQYF. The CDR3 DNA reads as TGTGCCAGCAGTTCCCCGAGTGGGGGTTGGTACGAGCAGTACTTC.

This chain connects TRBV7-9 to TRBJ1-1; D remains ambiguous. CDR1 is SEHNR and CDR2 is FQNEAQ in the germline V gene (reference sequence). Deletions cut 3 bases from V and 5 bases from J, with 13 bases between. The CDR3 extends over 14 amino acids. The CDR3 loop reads CASSFGPPGTEAFF. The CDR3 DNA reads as TGTGCCAGCAGCTTCGGACCCCCGGGGACTGAAGCTTTCTTT.

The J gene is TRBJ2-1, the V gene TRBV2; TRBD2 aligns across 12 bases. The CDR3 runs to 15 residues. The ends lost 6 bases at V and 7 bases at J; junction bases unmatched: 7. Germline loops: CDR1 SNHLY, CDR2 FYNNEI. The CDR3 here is CASRGTSGGLNEQFF. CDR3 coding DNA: TGTGCCAGCAGGGGAACTAGCGGGGGGCTGAATGAGCAGTTCTTC.

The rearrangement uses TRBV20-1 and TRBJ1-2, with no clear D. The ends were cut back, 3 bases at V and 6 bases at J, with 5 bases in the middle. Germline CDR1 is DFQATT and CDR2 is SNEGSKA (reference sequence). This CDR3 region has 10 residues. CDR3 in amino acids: CSASQDGYTF. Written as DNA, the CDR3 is TGCAGTGCTAGCCAGGATGGCTACACCTTC.

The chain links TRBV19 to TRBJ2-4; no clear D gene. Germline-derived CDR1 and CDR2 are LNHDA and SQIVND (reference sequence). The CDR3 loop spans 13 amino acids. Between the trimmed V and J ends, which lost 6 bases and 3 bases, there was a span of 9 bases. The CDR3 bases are TGTGCCAGTAGGAATTTAGGCAAAAACATTCAGTACTTC. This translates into CASRNLGKNIQYF.

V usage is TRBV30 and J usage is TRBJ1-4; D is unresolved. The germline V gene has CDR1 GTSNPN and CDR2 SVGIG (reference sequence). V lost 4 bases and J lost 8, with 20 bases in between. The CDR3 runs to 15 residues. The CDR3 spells CAWTPWGWVGEKLFF. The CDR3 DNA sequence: TGTGCCTGGACCCCGTGGGGTTGGGTCGGGGAAAAACTGTTTTTT.

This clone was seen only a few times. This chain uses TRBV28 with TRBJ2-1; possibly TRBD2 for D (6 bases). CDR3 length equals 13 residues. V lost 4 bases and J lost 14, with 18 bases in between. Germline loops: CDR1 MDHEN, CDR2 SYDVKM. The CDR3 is CASSSPPATGEFF. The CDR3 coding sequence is TGTGCCAGCAGTTCCCCTCCGGCCACGGGGGAGTTCTTC.

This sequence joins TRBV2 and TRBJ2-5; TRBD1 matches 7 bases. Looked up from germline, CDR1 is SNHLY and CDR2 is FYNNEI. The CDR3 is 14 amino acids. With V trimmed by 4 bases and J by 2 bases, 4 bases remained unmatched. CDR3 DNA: TGTGCCAGCAGTGGAGGGGGCTGGCAAGAGACCCAGTACTTC. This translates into CASSGGGWQETQYF.